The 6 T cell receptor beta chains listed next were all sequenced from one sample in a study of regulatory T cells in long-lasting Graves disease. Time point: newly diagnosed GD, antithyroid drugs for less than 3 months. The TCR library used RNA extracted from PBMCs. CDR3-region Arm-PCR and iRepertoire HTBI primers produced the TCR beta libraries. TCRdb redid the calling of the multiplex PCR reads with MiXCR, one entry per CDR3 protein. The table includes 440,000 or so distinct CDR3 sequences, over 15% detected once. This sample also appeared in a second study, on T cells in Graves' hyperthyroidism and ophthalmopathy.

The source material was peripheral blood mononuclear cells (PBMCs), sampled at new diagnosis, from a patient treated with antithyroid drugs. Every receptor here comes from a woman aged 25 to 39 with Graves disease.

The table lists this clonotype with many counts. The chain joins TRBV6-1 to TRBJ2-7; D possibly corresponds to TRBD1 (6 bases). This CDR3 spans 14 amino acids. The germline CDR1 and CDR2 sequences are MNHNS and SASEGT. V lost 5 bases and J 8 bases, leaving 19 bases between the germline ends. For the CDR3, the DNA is TGTGCCAGCAGTAGAACCCAGACAGGAGTCAAGCAGTACTTC. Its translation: CASSRTQTGVKQYF.

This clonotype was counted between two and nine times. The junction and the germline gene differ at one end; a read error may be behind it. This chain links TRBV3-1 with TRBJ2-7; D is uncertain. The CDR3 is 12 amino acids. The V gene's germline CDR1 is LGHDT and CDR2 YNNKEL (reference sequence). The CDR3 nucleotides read TGTGCCAGCAGCCCCGTGAATGGGCCCTCGGACTTC. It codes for CASSPVNGPSDF.

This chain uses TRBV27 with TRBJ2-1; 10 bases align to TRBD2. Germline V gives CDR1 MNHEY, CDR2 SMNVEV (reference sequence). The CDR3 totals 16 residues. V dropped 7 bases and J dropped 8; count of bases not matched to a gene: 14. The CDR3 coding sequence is TGTGCCAGCACAGGACTAAGCGGGAGGGTCCGAGATGAGCAGTTCTTC. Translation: CASTGLSGRVRDEQFF.

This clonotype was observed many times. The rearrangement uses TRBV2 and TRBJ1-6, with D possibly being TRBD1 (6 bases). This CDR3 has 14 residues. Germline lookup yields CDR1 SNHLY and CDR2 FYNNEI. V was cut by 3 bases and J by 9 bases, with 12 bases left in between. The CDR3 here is CASSESGEGSPLHF. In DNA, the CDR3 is TGTGCCAGCAGTGAGTCAGGGGAGGGTTCACCCCTCCACTTT.

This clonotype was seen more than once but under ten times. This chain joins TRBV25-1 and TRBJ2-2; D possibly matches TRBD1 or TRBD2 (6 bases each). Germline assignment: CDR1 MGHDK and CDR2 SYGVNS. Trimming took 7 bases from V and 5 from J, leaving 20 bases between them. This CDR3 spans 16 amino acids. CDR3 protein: CASTPYGGRGTGELFF. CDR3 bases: TGTGCCAGCACGCCCTACGGGGGCCGTGGAACCGGGGAGCTGTTTTTT.

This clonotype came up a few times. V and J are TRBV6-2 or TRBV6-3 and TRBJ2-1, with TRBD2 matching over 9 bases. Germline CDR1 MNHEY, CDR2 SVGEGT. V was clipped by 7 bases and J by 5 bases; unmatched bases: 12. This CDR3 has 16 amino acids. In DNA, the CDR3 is TGTGCCAGCAAACAGCTAGCGGGAAGCCTAAACAATGAGCAGTTCTTC. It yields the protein CASKQLAGSLNNEQFF.